This note documents a single TCR beta chain sequence. Its antigen is currently unknown. The sample holds other DNA sequences that translate to the same CDR3. Some clones are missing from TCRdb's copy, which holds only in-frame ones; the method was immunoSEQ multiplex PCR. The table has more than 100,000 clones, about 92% seen once. This sample stems from a study of T cell responses to AZD1222 COVID-19 vaccine. Points from the study as a whole: Along spike, vaccine-associated CD4 TCRs were found throughout, with dominance at 160-218 and 743-854.

V was clipped by 6 bases and J by 7 bases; unmatched bases: 4. CDR1 and CDR2 (germline): MNHEY, SMNVEV (reference sequence). The CDR3 is made up of 13 amino acids. This TCR was recovered from an adult who received the AZD1222 COVID-19 vaccine. The chain joins TRBV27 to TRBJ1-2; 11 nucleotides agree with TRBD1. The sequencing here drew on peripheral blood, taken 28 days after the second AZD1222 dose. The CDR3 here is CASSWTGGGGYTF. The CDR3, as DNA: TGTGCCAGCAGCTGGACAGGGGGCGGTGGCTACACCTTC.